Listed below are T cell receptor beta chains from one sample, sequenced in a study of cytomegalovirus exposure and HLA in healthy donors. Using immunoSEQ multiplex PCR, the repertoire was profiled, and TCRdb retains in-frame clones only, with some absent. This repertoire shows 140,000 or so clones, more than 55% found once; its top ten account for 6.5%. Sequencing used PBMCs. These receptors were collected from a woman aged 60-75 years in good health and CMV-seronegative. Each CDR3 is given without its conserved first and last residue. Each record gives: V gene, clone size, CDR3 protein. Size is stated for part of the rows, as once, few or many counts, or as a class when the clone is expanded.

V gene: TRBV7-6
clone size: .
CDR3 protein: ASSLAQNYGYT

V gene: TRBV7-7
clone size: .
CDR3 protein: ASSPGLGGDTQY

V gene: TRBV5-1
clone size: .
CDR3 protein: ASSPRVTSGGTDTQY

V gene: TRBV7-9
clone size: few
CDR3 protein: ASSLERRGLITGELF

V gene: TRBV9
clone size: few
CDR3 protein: ASSDSGQKETQY

V gene: TRBV6-1
clone size: .
CDR3 protein: ASSAAGQGPGYEQY

V gene: TRBV7-9
clone size: few
CDR3 protein: ASSLTGYEQY

V gene: TRBV7-2
clone size: .
CDR3 protein: ASSLVAPSRGTGELF

V gene: TRBV6-6
clone size: .
CDR3 protein: ASRAGRSGNTIY

V gene: TRBV25-1
clone size: .
CDR3 protein: ASSAWTGGTDTQY

V gene: TRBV7-3
clone size: .
CDR3 protein: ASSSSGASEAF

V gene: TRBV28
clone size: .
CDR3 protein: ASSGTVYEQY

V gene: TRBV6-6
clone size: .
CDR3 protein: ASTEGLAGDNEQF

V gene: TRBV6-5
clone size: .
CDR3 protein: ASSGLASGANVLT

V gene: TRBV4-1
clone size: once
CDR3 protein: ASSQGSGGSSYNEQF

V gene: TRBV13
clone size: .
CDR3 protein: ASSGGLASTDTQY